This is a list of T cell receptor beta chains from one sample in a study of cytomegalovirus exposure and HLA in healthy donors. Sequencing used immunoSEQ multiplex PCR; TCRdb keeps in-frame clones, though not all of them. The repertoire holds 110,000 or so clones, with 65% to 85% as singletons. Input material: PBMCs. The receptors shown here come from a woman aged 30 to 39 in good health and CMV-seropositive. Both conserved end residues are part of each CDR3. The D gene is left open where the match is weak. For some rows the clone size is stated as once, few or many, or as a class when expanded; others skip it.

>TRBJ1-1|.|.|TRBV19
TGTGCCAGTAAGACACAGGGTCTATGGACTGAAGCTTTCTTT
CASKTQGLWTEAFF
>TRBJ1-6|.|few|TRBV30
TGTGCCTGGAGTGTAGGGCAGGGTAATTCACCCCTCCACTTT
CAWSVGQGNSPLHF
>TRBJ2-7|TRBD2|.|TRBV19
TGTGCCAGTAGTGTGGGGACTAGCGGCTACGAGCAGTACTTC
CASSVGTSGYEQYF
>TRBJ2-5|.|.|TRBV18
TGTGCCAGCTCACCGTCTACCCAAGAGACCCAGTACTTC
CASSPSTQETQYF
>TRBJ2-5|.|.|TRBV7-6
TGTGCCAGCAGTTCACATCAAGAGACCCAGTACTTC
CASSSHQETQYF
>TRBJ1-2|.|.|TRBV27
TGTGCCAGCACCCCCTCTCAGGGCTGGTACTATGGCTACACCTTC
CASTPSQGWYYGYTF
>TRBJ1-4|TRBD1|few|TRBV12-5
TGTGCTAGTGGTTTGGTCCTCGGGACAGTAAATGAAAAACTGTTTTTT
CASGLVLGTVNEKLFF
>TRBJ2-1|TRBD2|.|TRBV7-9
TGTGCCAGCAGCTCGCGCGGCGGGAGCTCCTACAATGAGCAGTTCTTC
CASSSRGGSSYNEQFF
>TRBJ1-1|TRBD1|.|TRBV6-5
TGTGCCAGCAGTAACCCGGGACAGGGGGCCACTGAAGCTTTCTTT
CASSNPGQGATEAFF
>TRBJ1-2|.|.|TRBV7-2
TGTGCCAGCAGCCAGGTCAGGGGATATGGCTACACCTTC
CASSQVRGYGYTF
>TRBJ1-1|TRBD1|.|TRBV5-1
TGCGCCAGCAGCTTCCGGCAGGGACAGGGGGAAGCTTTCTTT
CASSFRQGQGEAFF
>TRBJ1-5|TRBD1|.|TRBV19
TGTGCCAGTAGTCCATTACCGGGACAGGGGGTAGGTAGCAATCAGCCCCAGCATTTT
CASSPLPGQGVGSNQPQHF
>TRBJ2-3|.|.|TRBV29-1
TGCAGCGTTGAGGGGCCTTTCTGGGGGGGCACAGATACGCAGTATTTT
CSVEGPFWGGTDTQYF
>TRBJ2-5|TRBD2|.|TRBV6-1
TGTGCCAGCCCAGCTAGCGGAAGAATCGAGACCCAGTACTTC
CASPASGRIETQYF
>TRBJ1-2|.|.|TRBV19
TGTGCCAGTAGTACCCAGATTAACTATGGCTACACCTTC
CASSTQINYGYTF
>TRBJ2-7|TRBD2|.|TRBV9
TGTGCCAGCAGCGTAGGGACTAGCGGGAACGAGCAGTACTTC
CASSVGTSGNEQYF
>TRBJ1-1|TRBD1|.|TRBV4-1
TGCGCCAGCAGCCCGTTGACAGGGGGAGTTCTGAACACTGAAGCTTTCTTT
CASSPLTGGVLNTEAFF
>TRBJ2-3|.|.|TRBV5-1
TGCGCCAGCAGTATGGGGCCAGATACGCAGTATTTT
CASSMGPDTQYF
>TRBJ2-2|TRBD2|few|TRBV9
TGTGCCAGCAGCGGGACTAGCGGGAACACCGGGGAGCTGTTTTTT
CASSGTSGNTGELFF
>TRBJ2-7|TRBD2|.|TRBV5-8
TGTGCCAGCAGCCTGAAGAGCGGGGGATCTGCCGAGCAGTACTTC
CASSLKSGGSAEQYF
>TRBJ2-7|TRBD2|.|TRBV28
TGTGCCAGCAGTTTATCGTCGGGAGGGACCCACGAGCAGTACTTC
CASSLSSGGTHEQYF
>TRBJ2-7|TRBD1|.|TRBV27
TGTGCCAGCAGTTTATTGGGGCAGGGGGTCAACGAGCAGTACTTC
CASSLLGQGVNEQYF